A single T cell receptor (beta chain) is shown here with its context. Its specific antigen is unknown. It has no much larger one-base neighbor in the sample; base qualities were not kept. V and J are truncated by 1 base and 1 base respectively, leaving an intervening sequence of 11 bases. From a lookup of the germline V gene (reference sequence), CDR1 and CDR2 are GTSNPN and SVGIG. The CDR3 measures 14 amino acids from cysteine to phenylalanine. Here the CDR3 DNA is all that survives: 42 bases in frame from base 1. This entry belongs to a study of T cell responses to AZD1222 COVID-19 vaccine (dated by TCRdb to 2020 to 2022). Some background on the complete study: AZD1222 recipients with second doses at about 4 weeks or about 12 weeks were pooled, because spike-specific TCR depth and breadth did not differ between schedules. A total of just over 230 trial participants underwent TCR sequencing, of whom around 210 had received two doses of AZD1222 and approximately 26 had received two doses of the MenACWY control vaccine. Trial participants were enrolled by age into subgroups of 18-55, 56-69 and 70-plus years, and around 150, 28 and 57 TCR-sequenced participants, respectively, were included in these subgroups. Findings and caveats that apply to the study as a whole: CD4 TCRs associated with the vaccine covered the entire spike protein, and the dominant responses were in regions 160-218 and 743-854. Epitopes outside the regions mutated in the B.1.351 and B.1.1.7 variants were reportedly recognized by nearly half of the unique spike-specific TCRs. In the small 56-69-year group, the increase in depth fell short of significance, most likely because of low power. No day 14 peak-response samples were available, so repertoires were characterized only after the peak T cell response. Conclusions about previously exposed vaccinees are limited because only five to seven AZD1222 recipients were SARS-CoV-2 seropositive at baseline. After two AZD1222 doses, both the breadth and the depth of spike-specific TCRs were significantly higher than at day 0 and than in MenACWY recipients. Participants were mostly white British and included more females than males, and it was suggested by the authors that clonal diversity may have been underestimated.

The CDR3 regions of human TCRbeta chains were analyzed by immunosequencing. For the original study's pipeline: TCRs in the repertoires were matched against a reference library of SARS-CoV-2-specific TCRs that had been generated with the MIRA antigen-specificity platform. Breadth was defined as the fraction of unique TCRs that were SARS-CoV-2-associated, and depth was defined as the fraction of total T cells that were SARS-CoV-2-associated. Using the MIRA data, each spike-specific TCR was mapped to the spike region that the TCR reacts to and placed in a CD4 or CD8 class. Log10-transformed breadth and depth values were compared by one-way ANOVA with Sidak's multiple comparisons tests. Entries here come from immuneACCESS through TCRdb and include only in-frame sequences with V and J called. Some clones fail to appear in such tables; in the studies checked, an unresolved V gene covers under half of the shortfall, and the cause of the remainder is unknown. The V and J calls and clone size are taken from that table; D and trimming were inferred from the DNA. The sample profile shows about 150,000 clones; around 92% of them were found once. The top ten hold around 1.3% of the sample.

The sample's time point label, decoded: baseline before first vaccination. Vaccinee samples were obtained from the UK trials COV001 and COV002, which included a single-blind randomized controlled phase 2/3 trial of AZD1222 (ChAdOx1 nCoV-19) in healthy adults. For TCRbeta chain sequencing, PBMC samples from trial participants were taken at day 0 and at day 28 after the second dose. Sample: peripheral blood, taken on day 0 of AZD1222 vaccination. The sequence is built from TRBV30 and TRBJ2-7; the D gene identity is not certain. This receptor was identified in an adult in good health. At the DNA level, the sequence is TGTGCCTGGAGTGCCCATAGTTCGTCCTACGAGCAGTACTTC. It translates as CAWSAHSSSYEQYF.